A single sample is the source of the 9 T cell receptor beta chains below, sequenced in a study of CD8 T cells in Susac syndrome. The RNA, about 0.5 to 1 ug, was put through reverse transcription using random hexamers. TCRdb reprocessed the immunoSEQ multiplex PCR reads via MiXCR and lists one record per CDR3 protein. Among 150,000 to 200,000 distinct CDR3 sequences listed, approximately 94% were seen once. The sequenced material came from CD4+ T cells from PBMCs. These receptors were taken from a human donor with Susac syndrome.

CDR3 sequence reads: CAWSVGGYEQYF. The CDR3, as DNA: TGTGCCTGGAGTGTAGGCGGCTACGAGCAGTACTTC. The chain combines TRBV30 with TRBJ2-7; D not certain. This CDR3 spans 12 amino acids. The V and J ends lost 0 bases and 3 bases respectively, with 6 bases between them. The germline gives CDR1 GTSNPN, CDR2 SVGIG (reference sequence).

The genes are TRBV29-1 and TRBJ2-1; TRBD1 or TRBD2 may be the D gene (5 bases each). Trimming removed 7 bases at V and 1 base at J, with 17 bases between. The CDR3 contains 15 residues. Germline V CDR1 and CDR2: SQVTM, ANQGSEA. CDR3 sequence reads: CSAAKTGTSYNEQFF. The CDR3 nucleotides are TGCAGCGCCGCTAAGACCGGGACGTCCTACAATGAGCAGTTCTTC.

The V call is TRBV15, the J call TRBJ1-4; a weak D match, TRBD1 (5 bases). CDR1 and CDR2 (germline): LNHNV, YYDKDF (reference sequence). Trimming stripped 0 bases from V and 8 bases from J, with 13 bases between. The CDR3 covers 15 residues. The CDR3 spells CATSRDKAAGEKLFF. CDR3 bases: TGTGCCACCAGCAGAGATAAGGCAGCAGGGGAAAAACTGTTTTTT.

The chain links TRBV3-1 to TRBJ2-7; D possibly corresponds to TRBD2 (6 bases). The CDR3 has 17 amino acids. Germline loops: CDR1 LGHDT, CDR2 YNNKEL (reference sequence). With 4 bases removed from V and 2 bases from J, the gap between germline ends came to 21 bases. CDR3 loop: CASSRRAAGSLTYEQYF. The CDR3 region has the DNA TGTGCCAGCAGCCGTCGAGCCGCCGGGAGCCTGACCTACGAGCAGTACTTC.

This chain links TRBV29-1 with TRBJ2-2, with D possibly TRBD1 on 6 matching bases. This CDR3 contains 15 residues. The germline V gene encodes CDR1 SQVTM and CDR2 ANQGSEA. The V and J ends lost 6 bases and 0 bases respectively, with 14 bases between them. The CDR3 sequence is CSVRGKGANTGELFF. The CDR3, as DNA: TGCAGCGTCCGAGGGAAGGGGGCGAACACCGGGGAGCTGTTTTTT.

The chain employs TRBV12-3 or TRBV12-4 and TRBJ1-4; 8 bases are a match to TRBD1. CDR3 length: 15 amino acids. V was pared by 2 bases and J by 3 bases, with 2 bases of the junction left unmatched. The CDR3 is CASSLTGGANEKLFF. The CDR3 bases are TGTGCCAGCAGTTTAACAGGGGGAGCTAATGAAAAACTGTTTTTT.

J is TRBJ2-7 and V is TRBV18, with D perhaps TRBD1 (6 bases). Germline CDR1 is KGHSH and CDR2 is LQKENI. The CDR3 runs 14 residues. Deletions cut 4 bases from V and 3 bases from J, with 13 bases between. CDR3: CASSRDIGVYEQYF. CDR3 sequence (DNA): TGTGCCAGCTCACGGGACATAGGAGTCTACGAGCAGTACTTC.

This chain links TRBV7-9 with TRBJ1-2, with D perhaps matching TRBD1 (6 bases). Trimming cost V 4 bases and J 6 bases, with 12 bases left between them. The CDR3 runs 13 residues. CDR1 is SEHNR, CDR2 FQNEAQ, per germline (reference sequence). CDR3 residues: CASSSQGNHGYTF. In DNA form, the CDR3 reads TGTGCCAGCAGCTCGCAGGGGAATCATGGCTACACCTTC. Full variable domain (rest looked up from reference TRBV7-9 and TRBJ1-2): DTGVSQNPRHKITKRGQNVTFRCDPISEHNRLYWYRQTLGQGPEFLTYFQNEAQLEKSRLLSDRFSAERPKGSFSTLEIQRTEQGDSAMYLCASSSQGNHGYTFGSGTRLTVV.

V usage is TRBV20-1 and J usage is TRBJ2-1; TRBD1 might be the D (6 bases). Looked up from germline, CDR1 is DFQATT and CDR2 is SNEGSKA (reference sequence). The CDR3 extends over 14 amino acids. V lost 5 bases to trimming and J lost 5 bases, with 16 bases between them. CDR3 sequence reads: CSALTGTFNNEQFF. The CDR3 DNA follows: TGCAGTGCTCTTACCGGGACATTCAACAATGAGCAGTTCTTC.